A selection of T cell receptor beta chains follows, all from one sample in a study of vaccination and CD4 T cells after COVID-19. No antigen has been assigned to these receptors. Using its own MiXCR run on the PCR reads, TCRdb lists one record per CDR3 protein. The repertoire has some 25,000 distinct CDR3 sequences, less than 35% of them found once; the top ten carry less than 9%. Material: CD4+ T cells from blood, cultured in vitro, obtained about 7 months after SARS-CoV-2 vaccination. The receptors here all came from a human donor who had recovered from COVID-19. The CDR3 runs from the conserved cysteine through the conserved F or W. D genes are given only for firm matches. Part of the rows lack a size; the others show once, few, many or a class for expanded clones.

clone_size	j_call	d_call	v_call	cdr3_aa	cdr3_nt
few	TRBJ2-1	NA	TRBV10-1	CASSKPIGPDNEQFF	TGCGCCAGCAGCAAACCTATAGGACCCGACAATGAGCAGTTCTTC
few	TRBJ2-1	TRBD1	TRBV6-1	CASSGRGGQGYFEQFF	TGTGCCAGCAGTGGGCGTGGAGGACAGGGGTATTTTGAGCAGTTCTTC
NA	TRBJ2-1	NA	TRBV19	CASKLSGSYNEQFF	TGTGCCAGTAAACTCAGCGGGTCCTACAATGAGCAGTTCTTC
NA	TRBJ2-3	NA	TRBV7-8	CASSLASGRQYF	TGTGCCAGCAGCTTAGCTTCAGGGAGACAGTATTTT
few	TRBJ2-2	TRBD1	TRBV20-1	CSARDQGAGELFF	TGCAGTGCTAGAGATCAGGGGGCCGGGGAGCTGTTTTTT
NA	TRBJ2-1	NA	TRBV5-8	CASSLGAGNEQFF	TGTGCCAGCAGCTTAGGGGCTGGGAATGAGCAGTTCTTC
NA	TRBJ1-2	TRBD1	TRBV10-3	CAISENRDREVYGYTF	TGTGCCATCAGTGAGAACCGGGACAGGGAGGTCTATGGCTACACCTTC
NA	TRBJ2-3	NA	TRBV4-2	CASSQDSNKADTQYF	TGTGCCAGCAGCCAAGATTCCAATAAAGCAGATACGCAGTATTTT
NA	TRBJ2-3	NA	TRBV20-1	CSARLTDSTDTQYF	TGCAGTGCTAGACTAACAGATAGCACAGATACGCAGTATTTT
NA	TRBJ1-5	TRBD1	TRBV2	CASRGGQGYQPQHF	TGTGCCAGCAGGGGCGGACAGGGGTATCAGCCCCAGCATTTT
few	TRBJ2-3	NA	TRBV7-9	CASSLGLRLGGTDTQYF	TGTGCCAGCAGCTTAGGTTTGCGACTAGGAGGCACAGATACGCAGTATTTT
few	TRBJ1-2	TRBD1	TRBV7-3	CASSLQGATDYTF	TGTGCCAGCAGCTTACAGGGGGCAACAGACTACACCTTC
NA	TRBJ2-2	NA	TRBV28	CASSLVTGELFF	TGTGCCAGCAGTTTGGTCACCGGGGAGCTGTTTTTT
few	TRBJ2-1	NA	TRBV28	CASTTSYEQFF	TGTGCCAGCACCACTAGCTATGAGCAGTTCTTC
NA	TRBJ2-1	TRBD2	TRBV15	CATSRGGSDNEQFF	TGTGCCACCAGCCGGGGGGGGTCTGACAATGAGCAGTTCTTC
NA	TRBJ2-5	NA	TRBV20-1	CSAETKETQYF	TGCAGTGCCGAGACCAAAGAGACCCAGTACTTC
NA	TRBJ1-2	TRBD1	TRBV20-1	CSAPAHRDRGGYTF	TGCAGTGCTCCAGCACACCGGGACAGGGGAGGCTACACCTTC
NA	TRBJ2-7	NA	TRBV7-3	CASSLGRQGAGEQYF	TGTGCCAGCAGCTTAGGTCGGCAGGGAGCCGGCGAGCAGTACTTC
NA	TRBJ2-1	TRBD2	TRBV15	CATSRSLLAPELNEQFF	TGTGCCACCAGCAGATCCCTACTAGCGCCCGAATTGAATGAGCAGTTCTTC
few	TRBJ2-3	NA	TRBV11-3	CASSQGNTDTQYF	TGTGCCAGCAGCCAGGGAAACACAGATACGCAGTATTTT
few	TRBJ1-3	NA	TRBV28	CASSNGPSSGNTIYF	TGTGCCAGCAGTAATGGACCCTCTTCCGGAAACACCATATATTTT
few	TRBJ2-2	TRBD2	TRBV6-1	CASRREGTGELFF	TGTGCCAGCAGACGGGAGGGGACCGGGGAGCTGTTTTTT
many	TRBJ1-6	TRBD1	TRBV20-1	CSARKGQADNSPLHF	TGCAGTGCTCGAAAGGGACAGGCGGATAATTCACCCCTCCACTTT
few	TRBJ1-6	NA	TRBV19	CASSNRWNSPLHF	TGTGCCAGTAGTAACAGGTGGAATTCACCCCTCCACTTT
few	TRBJ1-2	NA	TRBV29-1	CSVDSGDSYGYTF	TGCAGCGTTGACTCAGGGGATTCCTATGGCTACACCTTC
NA	TRBJ2-1	TRBD2	TRBV11-3	CASSLGTSPYNEQFF	TGTGCCAGCAGCTTAGGGACTAGCCCTTACAATGAGCAGTTCTTC
few	TRBJ2-7	TRBD2	TRBV2	CASTPGTSGNEQYF	TGTGCCAGCACTCCCGGGACTAGCGGGAACGAGCAGTACTTC
NA	TRBJ1-1	NA	TRBV20-1	CSARAGEMTEAFF	TGCAGTGCTAGAGCAGGGGAGATGACTGAAGCTTTCTTT
few	TRBJ2-3	NA	TRBV7-3	CASSFVRADTQYF	TGTGCCAGCAGCTTCGTACGCGCAGATACGCAGTATTTT
NA	TRBJ2-7	NA	TRBV20-1	CSASNGRNYEQYF	TGCAGTGCTAGTAACGGGAGAAACTACGAGCAGTACTTC
NA	TRBJ2-7	NA	TRBV4-3	CASSQEHLATYEQYF	TGCGCCAGCAGCCAGGAACATCTGGCGACCTACGAGCAGTACTTC
few	TRBJ2-3	NA	TRBV28	CASWTPGEGSDTQYF	TGTGCCAGCTGGACCCCGGGGGAAGGGTCAGATACGCAGTATTTT
once	TRBJ2-7	TRBD1	TRBV11-3	CASSSLGQDQIYEQYF	TGTGCCAGCAGCTCCTTAGGACAGGACCAAATATACGAGCAGTACTTC
NA	TRBJ1-1	NA	TRBV28	CASISPPTGAEAFF	TGTGCCAGCATATCTCCACCGACAGGTGCTGAAGCTTTCTTT
NA	TRBJ1-5	NA	TRBV7-2	CASSLVNVVYSNQPQHF	TGTGCCAGCAGCTTAGTGAATGTTGTTTATAGCAATCAGCCCCAGCATTTT
few	TRBJ2-1	TRBD2	TRBV15	CATSRDWAGGTLGEQFF	TGTGCCACCAGCAGAGATTGGGCGGGAGGTACTCTTGGGGAGCAGTTCTTC